Detailed here is one TCR beta chain. The entry originates in a study of technical replicates of blood from a few donors. Germline CDR1 GTSNPN, CDR2 SVGIG (reference sequence). The CDR3 sequence is 15 residues long. Trimming removed 2 bases from V and 2 bases from J; junction bases left unmatched: 6. This table comes from immunoSEQ multiplex PCR, and its TCRdb copy is limited to in-frame clones, with some not included. Of around 95,000 clones detected, approximately 94% appear once; the ten largest clones hold about 0.25%. This receptor was obtained from a human donor in good health. The rearrangement uses TRBV30 and TRBJ1-5; 7 nucleotides line up with TRBD1. Sequencing used T cells isolated from PBMCs. CDR3 bases: TGTGCCTGGAGTAGGAGGGGGCAGGGCAATCAGCCCCAGCATTTT. Protein product: CAWSRRGQGNQPQHF.